This T cell receptor (beta chain) was recovered during a study of T cells after posttransplantation cyclophosphamide. TCRdb keeps only in-frame clones here, not all; method: immunoSEQ multiplex PCR. The profile shows more than 60,000 clones, around 93% of them singletons. This clone was counted between two and nine times. This CDR3 has 16 amino acids. The clonotype comes from a woman aged 25 to 39 in good health and a related stem cell transplant donor. Sample: PBMCs. The chain carries TRBV21-1 and TRBJ2-3; the DNA was not used to check the table's D call, TRBD2. TRBV21-1 is an annotated pseudogene. DNA for the CDR3: TGTGCCAGCAGCAAACCCAGACTAGCGCACACAGATACGCAGTATTTT. Protein sequence: CASSKPRLAHTDTQYF.